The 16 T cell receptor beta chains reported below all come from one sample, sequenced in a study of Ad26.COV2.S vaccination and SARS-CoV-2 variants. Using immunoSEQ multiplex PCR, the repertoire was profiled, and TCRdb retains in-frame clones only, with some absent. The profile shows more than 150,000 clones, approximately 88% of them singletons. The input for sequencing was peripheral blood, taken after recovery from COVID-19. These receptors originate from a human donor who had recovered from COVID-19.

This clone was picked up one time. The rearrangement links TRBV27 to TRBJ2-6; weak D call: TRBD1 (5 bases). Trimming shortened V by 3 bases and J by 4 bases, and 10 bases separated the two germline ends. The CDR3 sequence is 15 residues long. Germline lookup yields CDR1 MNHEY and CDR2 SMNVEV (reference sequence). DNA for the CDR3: TGTGCCAGCAGTTTCAGGGATGGCGGGGCCAACGTCCTGACTTTC. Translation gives CASSFRDGGANVLTF.

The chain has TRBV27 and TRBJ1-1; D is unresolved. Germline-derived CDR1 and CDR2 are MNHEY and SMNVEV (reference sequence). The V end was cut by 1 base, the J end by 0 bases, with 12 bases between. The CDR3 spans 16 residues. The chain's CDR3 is CASSLFPDTLNTEAFF. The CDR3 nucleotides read TGTGCCAGCAGTTTATTCCCCGACACCTTGAACACTGAAGCTTTCTTT.

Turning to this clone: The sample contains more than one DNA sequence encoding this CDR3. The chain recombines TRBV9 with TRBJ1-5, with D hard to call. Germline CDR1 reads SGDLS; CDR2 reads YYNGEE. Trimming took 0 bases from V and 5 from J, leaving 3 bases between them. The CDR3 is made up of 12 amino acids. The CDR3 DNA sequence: TGTGCCAGCAGCGTAGGTGATCAGCCCCAGCATTTT. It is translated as CASSVGDQPQHF.

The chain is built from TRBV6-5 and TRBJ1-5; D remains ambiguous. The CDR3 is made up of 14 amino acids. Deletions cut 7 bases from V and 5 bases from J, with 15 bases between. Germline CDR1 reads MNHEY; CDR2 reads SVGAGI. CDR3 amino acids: CASTMGGIYQPQHF. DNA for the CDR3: TGTGCCAGCACTATGGGCGGAATCTATCAGCCCCAGCATTTT.

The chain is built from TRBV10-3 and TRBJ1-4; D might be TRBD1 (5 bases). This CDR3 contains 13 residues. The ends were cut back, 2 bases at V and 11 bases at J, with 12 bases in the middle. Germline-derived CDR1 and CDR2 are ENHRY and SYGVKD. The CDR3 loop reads CAISEQGGDKLFF. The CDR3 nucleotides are TGTGCCATCAGTGAGCAGGGAGGTGACAAACTGTTTTTT.

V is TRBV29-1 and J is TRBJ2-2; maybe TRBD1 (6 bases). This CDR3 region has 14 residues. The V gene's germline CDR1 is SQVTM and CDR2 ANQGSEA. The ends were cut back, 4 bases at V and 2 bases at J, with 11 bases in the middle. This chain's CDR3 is CSVARTANTGELFF. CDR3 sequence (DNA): TGCAGCGTTGCCAGGACAGCCAACACCGGGGAGCTGTTTTTT.

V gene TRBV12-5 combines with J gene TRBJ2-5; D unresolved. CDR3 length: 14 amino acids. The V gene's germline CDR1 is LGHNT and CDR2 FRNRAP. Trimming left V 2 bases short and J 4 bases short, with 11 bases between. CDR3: CASGLYVGSETQYF. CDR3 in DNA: TGTGCTAGTGGTTTGTATGTGGGTTCAGAGACCCAGTACTTC. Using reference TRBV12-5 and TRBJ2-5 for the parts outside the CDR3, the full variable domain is DARVTQTPRHKVTEMGQEVTMRCQPILGHNTVFWYRQTMMQGLELLAYFRNRAPLDDSGMPKDRFSAEMPDATLATLKIQPSEPRDSAVYFCASGLYVGSETQYFGPGTRLLVL.

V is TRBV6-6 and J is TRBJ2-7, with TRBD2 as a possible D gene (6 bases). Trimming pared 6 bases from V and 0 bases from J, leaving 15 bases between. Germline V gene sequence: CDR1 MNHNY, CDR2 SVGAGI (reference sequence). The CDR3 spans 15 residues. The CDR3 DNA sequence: TGTGCCAGCAGCAAAAGCAGGGAGGCCTCCTACGAGCAGTACTTC. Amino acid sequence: CASSKSREASYEQYF.

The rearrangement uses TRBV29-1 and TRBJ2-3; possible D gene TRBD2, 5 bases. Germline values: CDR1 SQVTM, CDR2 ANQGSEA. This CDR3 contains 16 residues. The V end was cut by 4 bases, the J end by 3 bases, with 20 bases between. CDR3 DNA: TGCAGCGTTGGGCTACACGCGGCGGGCTTGACAGATACGCAGTATTTT. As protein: CSVGLHAAGLTDTQYF.

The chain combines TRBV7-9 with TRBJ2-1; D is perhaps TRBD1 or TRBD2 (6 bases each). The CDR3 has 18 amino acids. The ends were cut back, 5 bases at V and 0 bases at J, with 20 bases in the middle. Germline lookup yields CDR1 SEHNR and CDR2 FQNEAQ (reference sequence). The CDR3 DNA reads TGTGCCAGCAGCCCTATAGGAGGGGGGCTGACCTCCTACAATGAGCAGTTCTTC. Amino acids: CASSPIGGGLTSYNEQFF.

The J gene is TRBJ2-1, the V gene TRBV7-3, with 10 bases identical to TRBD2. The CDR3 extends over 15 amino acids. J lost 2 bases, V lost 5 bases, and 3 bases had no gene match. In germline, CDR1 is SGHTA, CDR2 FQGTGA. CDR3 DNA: TGTGCCAGCAGCGATGGGACTAGCGCCTACAATGAGCAGTTCTTC. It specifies CASSDGTSAYNEQFF.

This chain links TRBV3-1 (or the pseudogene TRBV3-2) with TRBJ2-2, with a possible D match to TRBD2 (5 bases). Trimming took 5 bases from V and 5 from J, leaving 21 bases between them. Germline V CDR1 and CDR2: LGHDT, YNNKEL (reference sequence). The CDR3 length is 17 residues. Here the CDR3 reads CASSSGSRLGWTGELFF. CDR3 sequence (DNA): TGTGCCAGCAGCTCGGGATCACGCTTGGGATGGACCGGGGAGCTGTTTTTT.

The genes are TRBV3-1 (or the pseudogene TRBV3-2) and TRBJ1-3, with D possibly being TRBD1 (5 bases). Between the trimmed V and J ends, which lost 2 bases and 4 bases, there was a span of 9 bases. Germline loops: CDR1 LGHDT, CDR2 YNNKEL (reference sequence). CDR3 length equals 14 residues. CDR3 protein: CASSQRTIGNTIYF. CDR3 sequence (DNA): TGTGCCAGCAGCCAAAGGACAATAGGAAACACCATATATTTT.

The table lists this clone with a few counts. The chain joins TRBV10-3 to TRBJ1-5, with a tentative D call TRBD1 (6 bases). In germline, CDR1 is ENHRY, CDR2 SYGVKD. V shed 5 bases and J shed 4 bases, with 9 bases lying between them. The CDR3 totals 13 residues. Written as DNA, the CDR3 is TGTGCCATCAGTTTAAGGGGGAATCAGCCCCAGCATTTT. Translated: CAISLRGNQPQHF.

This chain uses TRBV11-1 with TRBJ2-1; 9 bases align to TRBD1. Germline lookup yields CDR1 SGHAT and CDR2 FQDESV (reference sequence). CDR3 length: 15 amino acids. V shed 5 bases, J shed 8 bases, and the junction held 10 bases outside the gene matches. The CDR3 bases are TGTGCCAGCAGCCAGCGGACAGGGACAGGGCATGAGCAGTTCTTC. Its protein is CASSQRTGTGHEQFF.

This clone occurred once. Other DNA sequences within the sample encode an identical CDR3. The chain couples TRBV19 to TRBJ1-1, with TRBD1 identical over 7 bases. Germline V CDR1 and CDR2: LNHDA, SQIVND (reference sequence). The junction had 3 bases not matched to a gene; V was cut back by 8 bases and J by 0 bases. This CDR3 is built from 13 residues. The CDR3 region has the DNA TGTGCCAGTCGGGACAGCATGAACACTGAAGCTTTCTTT. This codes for CASRDSMNTEAFF. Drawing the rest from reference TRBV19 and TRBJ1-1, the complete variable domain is DGGITQSPKYLFRKEGQNVTLSCEQNLNHDAMYWYRQDPGQGLRLIYYSQIVNDFQKGDIAEGYSVSREKKESFPLTVTSAQKNPTAFYLCASRDSMNTEAFFGQGTRLTVV.